The present TCR beta chain was sequenced within a study of blood T cell repertoires in COVID-19. Germline loops: CDR1 KGHSH, CDR2 LQKENI. The CDR3 sequence is 15 residues long. V dropped 2 bases and J dropped 7; count of bases not matched to a gene: 5. Sequencing used immunoSEQ multiplex PCR; TCRdb keeps in-frame clones, though not all of them. The sample has 250,000 to 400,000 clones, about 85% seen once. The table lists this clone with a few counts. What was sequenced was PBMCs or T cells enriched from blood (not recorded which). The genes are TRBV18 and TRBJ1-6; 7 nucleotides match TRBD1. The source is a woman aged 25 to 45 who had been exposed to COVID-19. CDR3 DNA sequence: TGTGCCAGCTCACCAGATACAGGGGAAAATTCACCCCTCCACTTT. Amino acid sequence: CASSPDTGENSPLHF.